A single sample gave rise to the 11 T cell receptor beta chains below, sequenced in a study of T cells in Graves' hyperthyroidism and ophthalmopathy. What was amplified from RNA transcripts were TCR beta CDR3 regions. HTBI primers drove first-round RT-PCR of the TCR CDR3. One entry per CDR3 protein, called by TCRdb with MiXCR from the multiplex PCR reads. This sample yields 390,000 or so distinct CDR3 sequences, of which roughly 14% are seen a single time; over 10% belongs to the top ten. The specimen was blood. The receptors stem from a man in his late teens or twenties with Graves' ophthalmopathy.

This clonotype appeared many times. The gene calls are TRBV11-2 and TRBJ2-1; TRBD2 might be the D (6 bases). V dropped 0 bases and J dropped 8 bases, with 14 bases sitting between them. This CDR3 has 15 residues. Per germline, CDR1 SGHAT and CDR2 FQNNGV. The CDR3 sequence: CASSLEFSGSYEQFF. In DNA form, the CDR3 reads TGTGCCAGCAGCTTAGAGTTTAGCGGTTCCTATGAGCAGTTCTTC.

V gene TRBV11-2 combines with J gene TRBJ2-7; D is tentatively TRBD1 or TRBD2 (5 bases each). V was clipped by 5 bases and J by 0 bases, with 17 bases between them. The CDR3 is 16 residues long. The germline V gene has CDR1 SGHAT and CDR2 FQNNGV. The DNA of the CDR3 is TGTGCCAGCAGCCCCATCTCGGGACGGGACTCCTACGAGCAGTACTTC. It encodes CASSPISGRDSYEQYF.

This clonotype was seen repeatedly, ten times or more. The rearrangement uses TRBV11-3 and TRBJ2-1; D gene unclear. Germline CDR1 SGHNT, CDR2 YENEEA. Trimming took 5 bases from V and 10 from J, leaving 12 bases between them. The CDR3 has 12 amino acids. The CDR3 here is CASSRTDEEQFF. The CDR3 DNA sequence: TGTGCCAGCAGCCGAACAGATGAAGAGCAGTTCTTC.

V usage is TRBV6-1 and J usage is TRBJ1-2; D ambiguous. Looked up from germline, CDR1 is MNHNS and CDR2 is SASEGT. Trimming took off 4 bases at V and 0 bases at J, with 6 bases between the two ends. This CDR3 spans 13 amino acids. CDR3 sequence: CASSVQTNYGYTF. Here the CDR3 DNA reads TGTGCCAGCAGTGTTCAGACTAACTATGGCTACACCTTC.

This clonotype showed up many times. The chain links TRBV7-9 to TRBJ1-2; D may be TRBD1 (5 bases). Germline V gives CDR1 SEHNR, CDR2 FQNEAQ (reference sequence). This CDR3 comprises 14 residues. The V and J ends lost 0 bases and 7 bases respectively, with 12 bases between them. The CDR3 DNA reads TGTGCCAGCAGCTTAGCATGGCAGGGACGTGGCTACACCTTC. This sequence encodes CASSLAWQGRGYTF.

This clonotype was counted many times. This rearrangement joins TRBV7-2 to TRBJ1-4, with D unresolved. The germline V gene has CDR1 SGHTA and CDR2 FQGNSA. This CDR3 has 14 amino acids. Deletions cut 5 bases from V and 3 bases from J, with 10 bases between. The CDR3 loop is CASSPTASNEKLFF. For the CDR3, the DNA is TGTGCCAGCAGCCCGACTGCTTCTAATGAAAAACTGTTTTTT.

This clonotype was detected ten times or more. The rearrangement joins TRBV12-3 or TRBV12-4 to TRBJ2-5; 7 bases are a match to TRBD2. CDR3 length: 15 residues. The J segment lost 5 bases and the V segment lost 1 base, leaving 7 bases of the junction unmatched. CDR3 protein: CASSLGGLPMETQYF. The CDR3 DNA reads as TGTGCCAGCAGTTTAGGGGGACTACCCATGGAGACCCAGTACTTC.

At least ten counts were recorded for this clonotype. CDR3 in amino acids: CASTLGQFTEAFF. CDR3 coding DNA: TGTGCCAGCACCCTGGGACAGTTCACTGAAGCTTTCTTT. This chain connects TRBV11-2 to TRBJ1-1; 7 bases map to TRBD1. Germline assignment: CDR1 SGHAT and CDR2 FQNNGV. V lost 7 bases, J lost 4 bases, and 6 bases stayed unmatched. The CDR3 length is 13 residues.

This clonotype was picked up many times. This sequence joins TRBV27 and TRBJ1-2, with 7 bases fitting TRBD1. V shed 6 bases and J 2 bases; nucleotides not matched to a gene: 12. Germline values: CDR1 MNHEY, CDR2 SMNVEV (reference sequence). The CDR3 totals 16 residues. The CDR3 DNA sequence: TGTGCCAGCAGCCCCACCCCGGGACAGCTAAACTATGGCTACACCTTC. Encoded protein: CASSPTPGQLNYGYTF.

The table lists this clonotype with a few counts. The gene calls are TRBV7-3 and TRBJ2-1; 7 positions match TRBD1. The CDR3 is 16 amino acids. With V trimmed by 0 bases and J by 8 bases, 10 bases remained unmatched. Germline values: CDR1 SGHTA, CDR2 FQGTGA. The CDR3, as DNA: TGTGCCAGCAGCTTAACGATGGCACAGGGGTACCATGAGCAGTTCTTC. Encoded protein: CASSLTMAQGYHEQFF. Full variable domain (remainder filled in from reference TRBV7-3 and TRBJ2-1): GAGVSQTPSNKVTEKGKYVELRCDPISGHTALYWYRQSLGQGPEFLIYFQGTGAADDSGLPNDRFFAVRPEGSVSTLKIQRTERGDSAVYLCASSLTMAQGYHEQFFGPGTRLTVL.

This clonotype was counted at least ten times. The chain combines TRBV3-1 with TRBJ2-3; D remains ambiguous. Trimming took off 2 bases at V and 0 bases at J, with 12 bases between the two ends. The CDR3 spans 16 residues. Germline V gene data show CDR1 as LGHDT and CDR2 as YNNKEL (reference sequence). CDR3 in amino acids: CASSQRLQLSTDTQYF. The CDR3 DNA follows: TGTGCCAGCAGCCAAAGGCTACAACTTAGCACAGATACGCAGTATTTT.